The 6 T cell receptor beta chains below were found in one sample sequenced in a study of cytomegalovirus exposure and HLA in healthy donors. Primers included in the PCR were 60 Vbeta and 13 Jbeta primers. Sequencing was performed with immunoSEQ multiplex PCR; in TCRdb, only in-frame clones are kept and a portion is missing. The sample holds about 120,000 clones, 76% seen once. Specimen: PBMCs. The receptors originated from a woman aged 40 to 50 in good health and CMV-seropositive.

The V gene is TRBV6-5, the J gene TRBJ1-2; 9 bases align to TRBD1. The CDR3 is 15 residues long. The germline V gene encodes CDR1 MNHEY and CDR2 SVGAGI. Trimming at V came to 0 bases and at J to 4 bases, leaving 3 bases not matched to a gene. The CDR3: CASSYSTGGGYGYTF. In nucleotides, the CDR3 is TGTGCCAGCAGTTACTCGACAGGGGGAGGCTATGGCTACACCTTC.

The V and J genes are TRBV6-4 and TRBJ1-1, with D unresolved. Trimming removed 6 bases at V and 0 bases at J, with 11 bases between. CDR3 length equals 14 residues. Germline lookup yields CDR1 MRHNA and CDR2 SNTAGT. CDR3 nucleotide sequence: TGTGCCAGCAGGGCAGGCCACATGAACACTGAAGCTTTCTTT. Its translation is CASRAGHMNTEAFF.

The chain links TRBV5-1 to TRBJ2-2, with D unclear. Germline values: CDR1 SGHRS, CDR2 YFSETQ. Deletions cut 4 bases from V and 3 bases from J, with 10 bases between. This CDR3 region has 14 residues. The CDR3 loop reads CASSRAIDTGELFF. Here the CDR3 DNA reads TGCGCCAGCAGCCGCGCTATCGACACCGGGGAGCTGTTTTTT.

The chain is built from TRBV2 and TRBJ1-3; D remains ambiguous. This CDR3 is built from 15 residues. CDR1 is SNHLY and CDR2 is FYNNEI in the germline V gene. V lost 5 bases and J 1 base, leaving 12 bases between the germline ends. The CDR3 here is CASSPLSRSGNTIYF. The DNA of the CDR3 is TGTGCCAGCAGTCCTCTTTCCCGTTCTGGAAACACCATATATTTT.

The J gene is TRBJ1-1, the V gene TRBV30, with D unclear. CDR3 length: 13 residues. Trimming pared 0 bases from V and 4 bases from J, leaving 9 bases between. Germline CDR1 reads GTSNPN; CDR2 reads SVGIG (reference sequence). CDR3 coding DNA: TGTGCCTGGAGTGTAGTATCGGGCACTGAAGCTTTCTTT. Encoded protein: CAWSVVSGTEAFF.

V is TRBV5-1 and J is TRBJ2-4; a possible D gene is TRBD2 (5 bases). V was shortened by 3 bases and J by 2 bases, with 12 bases between the two germline ends. There are 15 residues in the CDR3. Germline CDR1 reads SGHRS; CDR2 reads YFSETQ. The CDR3 sequence is CASSSGSGTKNIQYF. In DNA form, the CDR3 reads TGCGCCAGCAGCTCAGGAAGCGGTACCAAAAACATTCAGTACTTC.